These 30 T cell receptor beta chains came from one sample sequenced in a study of blood T cell repertoires in COVID-19. This table comes from immunoSEQ multiplex PCR, and its TCRdb copy is limited to in-frame clones, with some not included. Of about 300,000 clones in the sample, roughly 88% were seen once. Source material: peripheral blood. Receptor source: a woman younger than 45 who had recovered from COVID-19.

This chain links TRBV5-5 with TRBJ2-1; 10 bases fit TRBD2. The CDR3 is 15 amino acids. The germline V gene encodes CDR1 SGHKS and CDR2 YYEKEE (reference sequence). Trimming removed 2 bases from V and 8 bases from J; junction bases left unmatched: 7. CDR3 sequence: CASSLPGLAFDEQFF. The DNA for the CDR3 is TGTGCCAGCAGCTTACCGGGACTAGCGTTCGATGAGCAGTTCTTC.

V is TRBV7-2 and J is TRBJ2-2; D call uncertain. The germline gives CDR1 SGHTA, CDR2 FQGNSA. V was shortened by 3 bases and J by 7 bases, with 9 bases between the two germline ends. The CDR3 totals 13 residues. Here the CDR3 reads CASSFQLNGELFF. In DNA form, the CDR3 reads TGTGCCAGCAGCTTTCAACTCAACGGGGAGCTGTTTTTT. The full variable domain, its missing parts supplied by reference TRBV7-2 and TRBJ2-2, is GAGVSQSPSNKVTEKGKDVELRCDPISGHTALYWYRQSLGQGLEFLIYFQGNSAPDKSGLPSDRFSAERTGGSVSTLTIQRTQQEDSAVYLCASSFQLNGELFFGEGSRLTVL.

The chain links TRBV4-3 to TRBJ2-1, with 12 bases fitting TRBD2. The CDR3 spans 15 residues. From germline, CDR1 is LGHNA and CDR2 YSLEER. The V segment lost 1 base and the J segment 7 bases; nucleotides outside the gene matches: 2. The CDR3 region has the DNA TGCGCCAGCAGCCAAGCTAGCGGGGGGGTAAATGAGCAGTTCTTC. This codes for CASSQASGGVNEQFF.

This CDR3 reads CARTSGAHNEQFF. The CDR3 DNA is TGTGCCAGGACTAGCGGGGCCCACAATGAGCAGTTCTTC. The chain carries TRBV27 and TRBJ2-1, with 11 bases identical to TRBD2. Germline CDR1 MNHEY, CDR2 SMNVEV (reference sequence). J gave up 5 bases and V 9 bases, and 3 bases lay outside the gene matches. This CDR3 contains 13 residues.

This rearrangement joins TRBV20-1 to TRBJ1-1, with D possibly matching TRBD1 (5 bases). This CDR3 comprises 11 residues. Germline CDR1 is DFQATT and CDR2 is SNEGSKA (reference sequence). This chain's CDR3 is CLAGLNTEAFF. In DNA form, the CDR3 reads TGCCTGGCAGGGCTGAACACTGAAGCTTTCTTT.

The V call is TRBV15, the J call TRBJ1-4; D unresolved. The CDR3 sequence is 16 residues long. Germline V gene data show CDR1 as LNHNV and CDR2 as YYDKDF (reference sequence). V was pared by 3 bases and J by 8 bases, with 19 bases between. CDR3 residues: CATSSLNGGSREKLFF. CDR3 coding DNA: TGTGCCACCAGCAGCCTCAACGGCGGCAGTCGGGAAAAACTGTTTTTT.

The chain has TRBV5-1 and TRBJ1-4; 7 nucleotides line up with TRBD1. CDR1 and CDR2 from the germline V gene are SGHRS and YFSETQ. There are 16 residues in the CDR3. The V gene end was trimmed by 0 bases and the J gene end by 7 bases; junction bases not matched to a gene: 9. Here the CDR3 reads CASSLGGGGRSEKLFF. The CDR3, as DNA: TGCGCCAGCAGCTTGGGAGGGGGCGGTCGGAGTGAAAAACTGTTTTTT.

The rearrangement links TRBV25-1 to TRBJ1-5; D perhaps matches TRBD1 (5 bases). The CDR3 sequence is 18 residues long. In germline, CDR1 is MGHDK, CDR2 SYGVNS. Trimming pared 2 bases from V and 1 base from J, leaving 18 bases between. The CDR3 sequence is CASSETRPGKGSNQPQHF. CDR3 sequence (DNA): TGTGCCAGCAGTGAAACCCGTCCAGGGAAGGGGAGCAATCAGCCCCAGCATTTT.

The rearrangement uses TRBV6-6 and TRBJ1-5; the match to TRBD1 covers 7 bases. CDR1 MNHNY and CDR2 SVGAGI come from the germline V gene (reference sequence). With V trimmed by 7 bases and J by 5 bases, 14 bases remained unmatched. The CDR3 has 16 residues. CDR3 nucleotide sequence: TGTGCCAGCAATGCAAAACTAGCAGGGGGGTATCAGCCCCAGCATTTT. Translated: CASNAKLAGGYQPQHF.

The chain is built from TRBV28 and TRBJ2-2, with D uncertain. V dropped 1 base and J dropped 1 base, with 7 bases sitting between them. The length of the CDR3 is 15 residues. The germline V gene has CDR1 MDHEN and CDR2 SYDVKM. This CDR3 is CASSLFQMNTGELFF. For the CDR3, the DNA is TGTGCCAGCAGTTTATTTCAAATGAACACCGGGGAGCTGTTTTTT.

V usage is TRBV15 and J usage is TRBJ2-1, with 10 bases matching TRBD2. CDR1 and CDR2 (germline): LNHNV, YYDKDF (reference sequence). There are 15 residues in the CDR3. The V gene end was trimmed by 9 bases and the J gene end by 4 bases; junction bases not matched to a gene: 9. The CDR3 protein is CATERGGLPYNEQFF. CDR3 nucleotides: TGTGCCACAGAGCGGGGGGGCCTCCCATACAATGAGCAGTTCTTC.

CDR3 bases: TGTGCCAGCAGTGGGGGACAGGGTTTGGGGACCCAGTACTTC. It is translated as CASSGGQGLGTQYF. The chain joins TRBV2 to TRBJ2-5; 9 positions match TRBD1. The length of the CDR3 is 14 residues. The germline V gene encodes CDR1 SNHLY and CDR2 FYNNEI. The ends lost 4 bases at V and 7 bases at J; junction bases unmatched: 7.

V and J are TRBV11-1 and TRBJ2-1; 8 bases are a match to TRBD1. The germline CDR1 and CDR2 sequences are SGHAT and FQDESV (reference sequence). V shed 7 bases and J 4 bases; nucleotides not matched to a gene: 12. The length of the CDR3 is 16 residues. The CDR3 DNA reads as TGTGCCAGCACCCCTCCGACAGGGGCAGCATACAATGAGCAGTTCTTC. It codes for CASTPPTGAAYNEQFF.

The rearrangement links TRBV29-1 to TRBJ2-7; tentatively, D is TRBD1 (6 bases). The ends were cut back, 6 bases at V and 2 bases at J, with 11 bases in the middle. This CDR3 has 12 amino acids. Germline loops: CDR1 SQVTM, CDR2 ANQGSEA. CDR3 residues: CSVIQGTYEQYF. The CDR3 DNA follows: TGCAGCGTCATACAGGGCACCTACGAGCAGTACTTC.

This clone appeared once. The chain uses TRBV20-1 and TRBJ1-5, with 7 nucleotides matching TRBD1. Germline V gene sequence: CDR1 DFQATT, CDR2 SNEGSKA (reference sequence). V was clipped by 3 bases and J by 5 bases; unmatched bases: 1. The CDR3 is 12 residues long. Written as DNA, the CDR3 is TGCAGTGCTAGTACAGGGGATCAGCCCCAGCATTTT. The encoded protein is CSASTGDQPQHF.

The chain has TRBV12-3 or TRBV12-4 and TRBJ1-1; TRBD1 might be the D (6 bases). The CDR3 length is 12 residues. V dropped 4 bases and J dropped 6 bases, with 9 bases sitting between them. This chain's CDR3 is CASSSGVPEAFF. The CDR3 coding sequence is TGTGCCAGCAGTTCAGGGGTACCTGAAGCTTTCTTT.

The rearrangement joins TRBV6-5 to TRBJ1-4; tentatively, D is TRBD1 (6 bases). Germline loops: CDR1 MNHEY, CDR2 SVGAGI. V lost 2 bases and J 10 bases, leaving 11 bases between the germline ends. The CDR3 spans 13 residues. For the CDR3, the DNA is TGTGCCAGCAGTTACGACAGGCAAGGAAAACTGTTTTTT. This gives the protein CASSYDRQGKLFF.

This clone was detected a few times. The J gene is TRBJ1-1, the V gene TRBV20-1; D is undetermined. The CDR3 has 12 residues. V was pared by 3 bases and J by 0 bases, with 5 bases between. CDR1 DFQATT and CDR2 SNEGSKA come from the germline V gene (reference sequence). The CDR3 protein is CSASLLNTEAFF. The CDR3 bases are TGCAGTGCTAGTCTATTGAACACTGAAGCTTTCTTT.

A note on this clone: The sample contains more than one DNA sequence encoding this CDR3. The chain is built from TRBV3-1 (or the pseudogene TRBV3-2) and TRBJ2-5, with D maybe TRBD2 (5 bases). The CDR3 extends over 12 amino acids. In germline, CDR1 is LGHDT, CDR2 YNNKEL (reference sequence). The ends were cut back, 2 bases at V and 4 bases at J, with 5 bases in the middle. The CDR3 coding sequence is TGTGCCAGCAGCCAACGGGGAGAGACCCAGTACTTC. This sequence encodes CASSQRGETQYF.

The genes are TRBV18 and TRBJ1-2; 7 bases fit TRBD1. CDR1 and CDR2 (germline): KGHSH, LQKENI. The J segment lost 5 bases and the V segment lost 1 base, leaving 7 bases of the junction unmatched. There are 15 residues in the CDR3. The DNA of the CDR3 is TGTGCCAGCTCACCACAACAGGGGTTACTTTATGGCTACACCTTC. It specifies CASSPQQGLLYGYTF.

The chain recombines TRBV12-3 or TRBV12-4 with TRBJ2-7; a weak D match, TRBD1 (6 bases). The CDR3 loop spans 13 amino acids. Trimming cost V 6 bases and J 0 bases, with 9 bases left between them. The CDR3 spells CASRGAASYEQYF. The DNA of the CDR3 is TGTGCCAGCAGGGGGGCGGCCTCCTACGAGCAGTACTTC.

This chain connects TRBV6-5 to TRBJ1-1; 9 nucleotides align to TRBD1. The CDR3 covers 15 residues. V dropped 7 bases and J dropped 1; count of bases not matched to a gene: 7. The germline V gene encodes CDR1 MNHEY and CDR2 SVGAGI. CDR3 nucleotides: TGTGCCAGCAACCCTCCGGGACAGGGGAACACTGAAGCTTTCTTT. This encodes CASNPPGQGNTEAFF.

The chain uses TRBV7-2 and TRBJ2-5; tentatively, D is TRBD2 (7 bases). The CDR3 is made up of 15 amino acids. The germline V and J ends were trimmed by 3 bases and 2 bases, with 13 bases remaining between them. The germline CDR1 and CDR2 sequences are SGHTA and FQGNSA. The CDR3 loop reads CASSLRGGLQETQYF. CDR3 in DNA: TGTGCCAGCAGCTTGAGAGGGGGACTACAAGAGACCCAGTACTTC. The full variable domain, its missing parts supplied by reference TRBV7-2 and TRBJ2-5, is GAGVSQSPSNKVTEKGKDVELRCDPISGHTALYWYRQSLGQGLEFLIYFQGNSAPDKSGLPSDRFSAERTGGSVSTLTIQRTQQEDSAVYLCASSLRGGLQETQYFGPGTRLLVL.

This sequence joins TRBV6-5 and TRBJ2-5; the match to TRBD1 covers 9 bases. The CDR3 extends over 13 amino acids. V trimming: 6 bases; J trimming: 2 bases; junction bases outside the gene matches: 1. The V gene's germline CDR1 is MNHEY and CDR2 SVGAGI. DNA of the CDR3: TGTGCCAGCAGGACAGGGGGACAAGAGACCCAGTACTTC. As protein: CASRTGGQETQYF.

The chain carries TRBV10-3 and TRBJ2-3, with 10 positions matching TRBD2. With V trimmed by 3 bases and J by 2 bases, 8 bases remained unmatched. The CDR3 contains 17 residues. Germline V gene data show CDR1 as ENHRY and CDR2 as SYGVKD. CDR3 residues: CAISDDSGGPYTDTQYF. CDR3 bases: TGTGCCATCAGTGACGATAGCGGGGGGCCCTACACAGATACGCAGTATTTT.

J is TRBJ1-2 and V is TRBV6-2 or TRBV6-3; TRBD1 agrees at 7 bases. Per germline, CDR1 MNHEY and CDR2 SVGEGT. The CDR3 contains 12 residues. V gave up 5 bases and J gave up 8 bases; unmatched junction bases: 5. The CDR3 loop reads CASSTTGSGYTF. The CDR3 DNA reads TGTGCCAGCAGTACGACAGGGAGCGGCTACACCTTC.

The genes are TRBV29-1 and TRBJ1-1; D call uncertain. The germline V gene has CDR1 SQVTM and CDR2 ANQGSEA. The CDR3 has 11 residues. Trimming pared 0 bases from V and 5 bases from J, leaving 4 bases between. The CDR3 coding sequence is TGCAGCGTTGAAGATAGAACTGAAGCTTTCTTT. Translated: CSVEDRTEAFF.

The chain is built from TRBV5-1 and TRBJ1-3, with unresolved D. The CDR3 covers 17 residues. Germline V gene data show CDR1 as SGHRS and CDR2 as YFSETQ. Trimming shortened V by 0 bases and J by 0 bases, and 13 bases separated the two germline ends. The CDR3 nucleotides read TGCGCCAGCAGCTTGGGAGGTGGCAGAGCCTCTGGAAACACCATATATTTT. It yields the protein CASSLGGGRASGNTIYF.

The chain uses TRBV15 and TRBJ2-5; no clear D. Germline V lookup: CDR1 LNHNV, CDR2 YYDKDF (reference sequence). The CDR3 is 16 residues long. V lost 0 bases, J lost 5 bases, and 16 bases lay in between. The CDR3 sequence: CATSRDTPDPRETQYF. The DNA for the CDR3 is TGTGCCACCAGCAGAGATACCCCGGATCCCAGGGAGACCCAGTACTTC.

This chain links TRBV18 with TRBJ2-3; the match to TRBD1 covers 8 bases. Germline CDR1 reads KGHSH; CDR2 reads LQKENI. CDR3 length: 15 amino acids. V dropped 3 bases and J dropped 2; count of bases not matched to a gene: 4. The CDR3 DNA sequence: TGTGCCAGCTCACCTGGGGACAGGTCCACAGATACGCAGTATTTT. It specifies CASSPGDRSTDTQYF.